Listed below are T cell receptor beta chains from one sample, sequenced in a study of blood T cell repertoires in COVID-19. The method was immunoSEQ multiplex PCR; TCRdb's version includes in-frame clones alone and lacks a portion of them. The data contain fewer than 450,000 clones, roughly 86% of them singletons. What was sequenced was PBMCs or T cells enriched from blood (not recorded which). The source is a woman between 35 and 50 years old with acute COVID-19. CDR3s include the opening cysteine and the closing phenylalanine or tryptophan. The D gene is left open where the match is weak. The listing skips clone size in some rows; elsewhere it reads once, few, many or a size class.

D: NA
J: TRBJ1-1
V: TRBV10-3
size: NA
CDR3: CAISNAGISMDTEAFF
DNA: TGTGCCATCAGTAACGCGGGGATTAGTATGGACACTGAAGCTTTCTTT

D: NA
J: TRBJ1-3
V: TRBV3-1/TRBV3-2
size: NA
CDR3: CASSHGRGAGPSGNTIYF
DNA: TGTGCCAGCAGCCACGGACGTGGAGCAGGGCCCTCTGGAAACACCATATATTTT

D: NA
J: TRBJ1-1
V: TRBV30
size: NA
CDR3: CAHRGRNTEAFF
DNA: TGTGCCCACCGCGGCAGGAACACTGAAGCTTTCTTT

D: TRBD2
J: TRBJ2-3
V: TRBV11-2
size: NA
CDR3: CASSLSTSGGDTDTQYF
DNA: TGTGCCAGCAGCTTATCAACTAGCGGGGGAGACACAGATACGCAGTATTTT

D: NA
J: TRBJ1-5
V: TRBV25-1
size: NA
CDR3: CASSEGTLRNQPQHF
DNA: TGTGCCAGCAGTGAAGGGACACTCAGGAATCAGCCCCAGCATTTT

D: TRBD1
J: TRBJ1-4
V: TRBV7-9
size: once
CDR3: CASSFRGATNEKLFF
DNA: TGTGCCAGCAGCTTCAGGGGGGCAACTAATGAAAAACTGTTTTTT

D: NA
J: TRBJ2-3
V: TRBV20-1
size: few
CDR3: CSASDGTDTQYF
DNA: TGCAGTGCTAGTGACGGTACAGATACGCAGTATTTT

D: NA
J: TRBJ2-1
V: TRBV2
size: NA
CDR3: CASRVTTYNEQFF
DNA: TGTGCCAGCAGAGTGACTACATACAATGAGCAGTTCTTC

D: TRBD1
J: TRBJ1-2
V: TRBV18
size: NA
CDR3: CASSDGTGSFKYGYTF
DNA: TGTGCCAGCTCAGATGGGACAGGATCATTTAAATATGGCTACACCTTC

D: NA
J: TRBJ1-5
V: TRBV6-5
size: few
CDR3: CASRRGKNQPQHF
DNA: TGTGCCAGCCGTAGGGGGAAGAATCAGCCCCAGCATTTT

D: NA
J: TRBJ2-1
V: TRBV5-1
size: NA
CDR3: CASSPFPLSSYNEQFF
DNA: TGCGCCAGCAGCCCCTTCCCACTGAGCTCCTACAATGAGCAGTTCTTC

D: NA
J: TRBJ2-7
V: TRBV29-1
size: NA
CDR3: CSVVGGVGPYEQYF
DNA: TGCAGCGTTGTAGGAGGAGTAGGGCCCTACGAGCAGTACTTC

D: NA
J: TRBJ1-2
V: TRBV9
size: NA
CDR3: CASSATGIYGYTF
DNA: TGTGCCAGCAGCGCTACAGGGATTTATGGCTACACCTTC

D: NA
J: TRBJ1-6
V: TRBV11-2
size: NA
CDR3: CASSTRGSGSPLHF
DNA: TGTGCCAGCAGCACCCGAGGGTCCGGATCACCCCTCCACTTT

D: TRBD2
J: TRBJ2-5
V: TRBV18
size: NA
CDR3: CASSPGGLDKETQYF
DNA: TGTGCCAGCTCACCAGGTGGACTAGACAAAGAGACCCAGTACTTC

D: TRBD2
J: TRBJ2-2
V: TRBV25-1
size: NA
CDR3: CASSRAGVDTGELFF
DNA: TGTGCCAGCAGTCGGGCGGGGGTTGACACCGGGGAGCTGTTTTTT

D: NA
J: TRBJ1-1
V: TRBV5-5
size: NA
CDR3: CASRGTGLLNTEAFF
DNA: TGTGCCAGCAGAGGCACGGGACTCTTGAACACTGAAGCTTTCTTT

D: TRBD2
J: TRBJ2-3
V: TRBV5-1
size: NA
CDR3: CASSLGLAGGTDTQYF
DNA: TGCGCCAGCAGCTTGGGTCTAGCGGGGGGCACAGATACGCAGTATTTT

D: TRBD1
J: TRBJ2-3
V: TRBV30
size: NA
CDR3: CAWSLRDRGRQYF
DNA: TGTGCCTGGAGTCTACGCGACAGGGGAAGGCAGTATTTT

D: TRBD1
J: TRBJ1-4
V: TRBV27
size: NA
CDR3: CASSHTGDPNEKLFF
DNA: TGTGCCAGCAGTCACACAGGGGACCCTAATGAAAAACTGTTTTTT

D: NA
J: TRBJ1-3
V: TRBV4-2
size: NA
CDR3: CASSQDRGGNTIYF
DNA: TGTGCCAGCAGCCAAGACAGGGGTGGAAACACCATATATTTT

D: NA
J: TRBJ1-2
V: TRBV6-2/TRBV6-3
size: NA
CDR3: CASSYKRVVNYGYTF
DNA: TGTGCCAGCAGTTATAAGAGGGTTGTTAACTATGGCTACACCTTC

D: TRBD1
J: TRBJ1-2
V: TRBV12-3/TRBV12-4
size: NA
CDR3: CASSGRTGYGYTF
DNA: TGTGCCAGCAGTGGTCGGACAGGATATGGCTACACCTTC

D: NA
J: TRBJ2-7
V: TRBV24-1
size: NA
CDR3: CATSRRTSRFSYEQYF
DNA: TGTGCCACCTCGCGCCGAACTAGCCGCTTCTCCTACGAGCAGTACTTC

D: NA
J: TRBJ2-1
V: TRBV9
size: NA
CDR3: CASSVELPGYNEQFF
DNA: TGTGCCAGCAGCGTAGAACTTCCCGGCTACAATGAGCAGTTCTTC

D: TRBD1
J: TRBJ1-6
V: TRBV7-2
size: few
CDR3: CASSLVGDSVNSPLHF
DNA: TGTGCCAGCAGCTTAGTTGGGGACAGCGTCAATTCACCCCTCCACTTT

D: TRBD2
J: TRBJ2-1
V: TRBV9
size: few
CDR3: CASSTNLLAGAYNEQFF
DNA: TGTGCCAGCAGCACAAACCTCCTAGCGGGGGCGTACAATGAGCAGTTCTTC

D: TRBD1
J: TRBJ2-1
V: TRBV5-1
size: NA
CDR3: CASSTGQSSYNEQFF
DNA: TGCGCCAGCAGCACGGGACAGAGCTCCTACAATGAGCAGTTCTTC

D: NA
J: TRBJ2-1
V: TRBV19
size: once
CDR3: CASSSPMTAIDNEQFF
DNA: TGTGCCAGTAGTAGCCCCATGACAGCTATCGACAATGAGCAGTTCTTC

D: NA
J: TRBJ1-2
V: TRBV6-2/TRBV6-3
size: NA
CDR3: CASSYSARDFYGYTF
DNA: TGTGCCAGCAGTTACTCGGCCAGGGACTTCTATGGCTACACCTTC

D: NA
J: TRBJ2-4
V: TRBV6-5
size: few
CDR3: CASSYGLAKNIQYF
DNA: TGTGCCAGCAGTTACGGGCTAGCCAAAAACATTCAGTACTTC

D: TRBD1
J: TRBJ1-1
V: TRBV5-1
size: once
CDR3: CASSTTGDPEAFF
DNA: TGCGCCAGCAGCACGACAGGGGACCCTGAAGCTTTCTTT

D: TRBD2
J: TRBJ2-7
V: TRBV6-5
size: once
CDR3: CASRVGSGGTYEQYF
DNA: TGTGCCAGCAGGGTGGGTAGCGGGGGAACCTACGAGCAGTACTTC

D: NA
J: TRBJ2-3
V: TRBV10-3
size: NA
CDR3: CAISSGTPPTDTQYF
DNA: TGTGCCATCAGTTCCGGGACACCCCCCACAGATACGCAGTATTTT

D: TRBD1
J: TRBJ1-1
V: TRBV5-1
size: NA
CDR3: CASRVQGAGTEAFF
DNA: TGCGCCAGCAGAGTGCAGGGGGCGGGCACTGAAGCTTTCTTT

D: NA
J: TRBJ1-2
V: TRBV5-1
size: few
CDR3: CASSAAGASYGYTF
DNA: TGCGCCAGCAGCGCGGCGGGGGCCTCCTATGGCTACACCTTC

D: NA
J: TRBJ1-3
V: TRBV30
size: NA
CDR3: CAWSVGSSGNTIYF
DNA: TGTGCCTGGAGTGTCGGGAGCTCTGGAAACACCATATATTTT

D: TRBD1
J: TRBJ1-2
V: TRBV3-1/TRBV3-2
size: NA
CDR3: CASSQAGQGVGGYTF
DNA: TGTGCCAGCAGCCAGGCCGGACAGGGGGTCGGTGGCTACACCTTC

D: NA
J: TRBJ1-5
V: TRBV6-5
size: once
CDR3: CASTNSDNQPQHF
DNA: TGTGCCAGCACGAACAGTGATAATCAGCCCCAGCATTTT

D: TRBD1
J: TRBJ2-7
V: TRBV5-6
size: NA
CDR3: CASSLDHRGPYEQYF
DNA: TGTGCCAGCAGCTTGGATCACAGGGGTCCCTACGAGCAGTACTTC

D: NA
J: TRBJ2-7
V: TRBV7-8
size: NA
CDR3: CASSLAQYEQYF
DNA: TGTGCCAGCAGCTTAGCCCAGTACGAGCAGTACTTC

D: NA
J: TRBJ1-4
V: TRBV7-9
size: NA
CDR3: CASSLGTDNEKLFF
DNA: TGTGCCAGCAGCTTAGGGACAGACAATGAAAAACTGTTTTTT

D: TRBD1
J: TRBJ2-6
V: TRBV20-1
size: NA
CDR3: CSASHGTGGRPSGANVLTF
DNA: TGCAGTGCTAGTCACGGGACAGGGGGCCGCCCCTCTGGGGCCAACGTCCTGACTTTC

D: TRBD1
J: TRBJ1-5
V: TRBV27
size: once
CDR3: CASSLILPRDSYQPQHF
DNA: TGTGCCAGCAGTTTAATTCTCCCAAGGGACAGCTATCAGCCCCAGCATTTT

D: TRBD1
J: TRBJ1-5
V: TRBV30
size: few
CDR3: CAWSGQGIQPQHF
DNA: TGTGCCTGGAGTGGACAGGGCATACAGCCCCAGCATTTT

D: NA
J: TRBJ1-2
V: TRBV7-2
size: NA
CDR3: CASSSPEFYGYTF
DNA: TGTGCCAGCAGTTCTCCGGAGTTTTATGGCTACACCTTC

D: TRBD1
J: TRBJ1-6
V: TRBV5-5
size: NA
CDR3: CASSIQTGGTYNSPLHF
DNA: TGTGCCAGCAGCATCCAGACAGGGGGCACCTATAATTCACCCCTCCACTTT

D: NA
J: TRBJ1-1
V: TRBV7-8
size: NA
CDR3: CASSLGGQEGEAFF
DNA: TGTGCCAGCAGCTTAGGTGGGCAGGAAGGTGAAGCTTTCTTT

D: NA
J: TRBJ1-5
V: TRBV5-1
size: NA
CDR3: CASSPAPGGNQPQHF
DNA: TGCGCCAGCAGTCCGGCCCCGGGAGGCAATCAGCCCCAGCATTTT

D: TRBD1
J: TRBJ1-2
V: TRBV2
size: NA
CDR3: CASSSFRDRANYGYTF
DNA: TGTGCCAGCAGTTCGTTCCGGGACAGGGCTAACTATGGCTACACCTTC

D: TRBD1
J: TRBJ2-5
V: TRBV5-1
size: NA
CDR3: CASSSRTGPQETQYF
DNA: TGCGCCAGCAGCTCACGGACAGGCCCCCAAGAGACCCAGTACTTC

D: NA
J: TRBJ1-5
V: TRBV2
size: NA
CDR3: CASSFLQGSNQPQHF
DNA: TGTGCCAGCAGTTTTTTGCAGGGAAGCAATCAGCCCCAGCATTTT

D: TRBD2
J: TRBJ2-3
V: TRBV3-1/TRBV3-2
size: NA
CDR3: CASSPRARGSTDTQYF
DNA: TGTGCCAGCAGCCCCAGAGCGCGGGGGAGTACAGATACGCAGTATTTT

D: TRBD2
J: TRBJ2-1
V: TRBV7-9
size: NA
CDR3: CASSWLAGYNEQFF
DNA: TGTGCCAGCAGCTGGCTAGCGGGATACAATGAGCAGTTCTTC